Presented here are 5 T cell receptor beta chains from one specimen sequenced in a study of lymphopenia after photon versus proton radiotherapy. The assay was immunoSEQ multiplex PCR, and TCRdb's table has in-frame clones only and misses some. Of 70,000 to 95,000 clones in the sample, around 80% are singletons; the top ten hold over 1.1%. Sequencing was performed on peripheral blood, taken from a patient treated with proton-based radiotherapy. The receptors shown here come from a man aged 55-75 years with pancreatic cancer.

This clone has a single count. Here the CDR3 DNA reads TGCGCCAGCAACCACGGGGGGTGGATGGGCACAGATACGCAGTATTTT. It codes for CASNHGGWMGTDTQYF. The J gene is TRBJ2-3, the V gene TRBV4-1; 7 nucleotides agree with TRBD2. The V gene's germline CDR1 is MGHRA and CDR2 YSYEKL. The trim removed 7 bases at V and 1 base at J, leaving 11 bases unmatched. This CDR3 has 16 residues.

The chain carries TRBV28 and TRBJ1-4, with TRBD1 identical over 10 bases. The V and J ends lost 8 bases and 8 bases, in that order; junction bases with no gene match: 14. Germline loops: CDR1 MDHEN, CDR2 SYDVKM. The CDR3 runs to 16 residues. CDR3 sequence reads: CASSPLGTGEKEKLFF. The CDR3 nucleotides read TGTGCCAGCTCTCCCCTCGGGACAGGGGAAAAGGAAAAACTGTTTTTT.

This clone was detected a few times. CDR3 in amino acids: CASSQSNRLGGYTF. CDR3 in DNA: TGTGCCAGCAGCCAATCAAACAGGCTCGGAGGCTACACCTTC. The V gene is TRBV16, the J gene TRBJ1-2; D is perhaps TRBD1 (5 bases). The CDR3 covers 14 residues. V was trimmed by 0 bases and J by 8 bases, leaving 13 bases between them. Looked up from germline, CDR1 is KGHSY and CDR2 is FQNENV. The full variable domain, its missing parts supplied by reference TRBV16 and TRBJ1-2, is GEEVAQTPKHLVRGEGQKAKLYCAPIKGHSYVFWYQQVLKNEFKFLISFQNENVFDETGMPKERFSAKCLPNSPCSLEIQATKLEDSAVYFCASSQSNRLGGYTFGSGTRLTVV.

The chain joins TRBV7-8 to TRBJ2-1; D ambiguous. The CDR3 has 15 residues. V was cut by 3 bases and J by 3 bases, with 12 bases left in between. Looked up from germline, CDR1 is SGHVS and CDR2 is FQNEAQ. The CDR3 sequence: CASSLVGISYNEQFF. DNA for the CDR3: TGTGCCAGCAGCTTGGTGGGGATAAGCTACAATGAGCAGTTCTTC.

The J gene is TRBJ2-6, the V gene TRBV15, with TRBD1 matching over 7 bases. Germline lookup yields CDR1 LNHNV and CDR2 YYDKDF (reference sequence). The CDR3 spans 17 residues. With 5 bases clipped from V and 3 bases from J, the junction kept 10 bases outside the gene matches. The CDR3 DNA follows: TGTGCCACCAGCTCACGACAGGGAATTGTTGGGGCCAACGTCCTGACTTTC. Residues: CATSSRQGIVGANVLTF.